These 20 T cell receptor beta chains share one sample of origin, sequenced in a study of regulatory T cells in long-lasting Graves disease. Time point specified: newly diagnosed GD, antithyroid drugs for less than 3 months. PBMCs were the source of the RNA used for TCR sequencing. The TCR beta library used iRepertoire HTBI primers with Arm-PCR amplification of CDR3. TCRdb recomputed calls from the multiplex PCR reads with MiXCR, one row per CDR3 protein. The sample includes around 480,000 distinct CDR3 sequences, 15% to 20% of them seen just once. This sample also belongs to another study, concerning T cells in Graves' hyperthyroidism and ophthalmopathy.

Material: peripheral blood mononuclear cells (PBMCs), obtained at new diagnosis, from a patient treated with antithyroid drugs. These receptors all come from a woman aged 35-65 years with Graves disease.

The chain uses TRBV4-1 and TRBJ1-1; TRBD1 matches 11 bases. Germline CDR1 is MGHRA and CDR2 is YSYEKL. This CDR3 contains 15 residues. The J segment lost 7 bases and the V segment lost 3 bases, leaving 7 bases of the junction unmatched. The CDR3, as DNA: TGCGCCAGCAGCCAGGCAGGACAGGGGGCCAATGAAGCTTTCTTT. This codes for CASSQAGQGANEAFF.

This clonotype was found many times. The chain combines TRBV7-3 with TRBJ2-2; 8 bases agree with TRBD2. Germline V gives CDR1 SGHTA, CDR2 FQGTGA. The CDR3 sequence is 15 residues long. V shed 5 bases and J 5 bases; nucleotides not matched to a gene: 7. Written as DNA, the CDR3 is TGTGCCAGCAGCCCTGTAGCGGGGAGGACCGGGGAGCTGTTTTTT. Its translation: CASSPVAGRTGELFF.

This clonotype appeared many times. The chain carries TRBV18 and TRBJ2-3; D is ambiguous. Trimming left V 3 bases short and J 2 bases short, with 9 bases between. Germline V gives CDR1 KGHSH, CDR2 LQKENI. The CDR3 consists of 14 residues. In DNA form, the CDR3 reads TGTGCCAGCTCACCCGGCCTTAACACAGATACGCAGTATTTT. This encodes CASSPGLNTDTQYF.

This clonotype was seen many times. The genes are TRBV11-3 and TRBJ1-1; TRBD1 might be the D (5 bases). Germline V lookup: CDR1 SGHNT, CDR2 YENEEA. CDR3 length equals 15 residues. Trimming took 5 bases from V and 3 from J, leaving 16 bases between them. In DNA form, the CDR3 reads TGTGCCAGCAGCGCCGGGGGGGGGTTGGACACTGAAGCTTTCTTT. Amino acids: CASSAGGGLDTEAFF.

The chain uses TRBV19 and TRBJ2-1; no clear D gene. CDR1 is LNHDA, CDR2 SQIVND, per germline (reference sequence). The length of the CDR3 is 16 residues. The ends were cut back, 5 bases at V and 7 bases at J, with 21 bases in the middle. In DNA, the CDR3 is TGTGCCAGTAGTCCCCGGGTACCCTCCGCGACGAATGAGCAGTTCTTC. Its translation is CASSPRVPSATNEQFF. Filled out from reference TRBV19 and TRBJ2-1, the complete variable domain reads DGGITQSPKYLFRKEGQNVTLSCEQNLNHDAMYWYRQDPGQGLRLIYYSQIVNDFQKGDIAEGYSVSREKKESFPLTVTSAQKNPTAFYLCASSPRVPSATNEQFFGPGTRLTVL.

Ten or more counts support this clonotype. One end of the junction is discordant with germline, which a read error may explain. The CDR3 loop reads CASSLDSNYGYTF. CDR3 in DNA: TGTGCCAGCAGTTTAGACTCAAACTATGGCTACACCTTC. The rearrangement links TRBV7-9 to TRBJ1-2; D is ambiguous. The CDR3 runs to 13 residues. CDR1 is SEHNR and CDR2 is FQNEAQ in the germline V gene (reference sequence).

CDR3 nucleotides: TGTGCCATCAGTGCGACAGGGCAGGGAACTAGACCCGAGCAGTACTTC. Translated, it gives CAISATGQGTRPEQYF. The chain joins TRBV10-3 to TRBJ2-7, with 7 bases identical to TRBD1. V was pared by 4 bases and J by 6 bases, with 15 bases of the junction left unmatched. This CDR3 spans 16 amino acids. Germline CDR1 is ENHRY and CDR2 is SYGVKD.

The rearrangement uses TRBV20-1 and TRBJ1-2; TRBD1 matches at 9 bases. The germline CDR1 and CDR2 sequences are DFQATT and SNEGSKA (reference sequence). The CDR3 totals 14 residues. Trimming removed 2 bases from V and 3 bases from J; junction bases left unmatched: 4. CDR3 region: CSARRTGEDYGYTF. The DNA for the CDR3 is TGCAGTGCTAGACGGACAGGGGAGGACTATGGCTACACCTTC.

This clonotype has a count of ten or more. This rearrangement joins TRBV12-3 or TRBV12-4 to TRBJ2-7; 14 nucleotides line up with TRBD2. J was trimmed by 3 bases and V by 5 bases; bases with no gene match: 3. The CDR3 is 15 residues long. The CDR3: CASSKGLAGDYEQYF. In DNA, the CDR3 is TGTGCCAGCAGTAAGGGACTAGCGGGGGACTACGAGCAGTACTTC.

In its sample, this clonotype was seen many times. The CDR3 sequence is CAIRTSNYGYTF. The CDR3 coding sequence is TGTGCCATCAGGACTTCTAACTATGGCTACACCTTC. The chain is built from TRBV2 and TRBJ1-2; no clear D. Germline V gene sequence: CDR1 SNHLY, CDR2 FYNNEI. The CDR3 has 12 amino acids. Trimming took off 10 bases at V and 0 bases at J, with 9 bases between the two ends.

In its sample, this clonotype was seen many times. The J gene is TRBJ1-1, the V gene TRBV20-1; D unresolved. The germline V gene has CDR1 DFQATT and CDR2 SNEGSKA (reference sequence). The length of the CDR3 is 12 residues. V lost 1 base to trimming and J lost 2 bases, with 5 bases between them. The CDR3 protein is CSARGPNTEAFF. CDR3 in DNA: TGCAGTGCTAGAGGACCAAACACTGAAGCTTTCTTT.

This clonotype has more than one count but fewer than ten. In DNA, the CDR3 is TGCGCCAGCAGCCAAGATCGGGATGCTAATTCACCCCTCCACTTT. Its translation is CASSQDRDANSPLHF. The rearrangement joins TRBV4-1 to TRBJ1-6, with D unclear. Germline values: CDR1 MGHRA, CDR2 YSYEKL. This CDR3 has 15 amino acids. Trimming removed 0 bases at V and 6 bases at J, with 9 bases between.

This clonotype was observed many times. The CDR3 here is CAWNRDRQETQYF. DNA for the CDR3: TGTGCCTGGAATCGGGACAGGCAAGAGACCCAGTACTTC. This chain links TRBV30 with TRBJ2-5, with TRBD1 matching over 8 bases. This CDR3 spans 13 amino acids. CDR1 is GTSNPN and CDR2 is SVGIG in the germline V gene (reference sequence). V lost 4 bases, J lost 2 bases, and 3 bases stayed unmatched.

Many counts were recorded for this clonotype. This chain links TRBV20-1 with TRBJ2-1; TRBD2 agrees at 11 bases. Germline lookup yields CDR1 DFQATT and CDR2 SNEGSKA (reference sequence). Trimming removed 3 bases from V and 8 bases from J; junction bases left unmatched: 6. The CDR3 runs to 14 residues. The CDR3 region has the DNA TGCAGTGCTAGGACTAGCGGGGCTGGGGATGAGCAGTTCTTC. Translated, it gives CSARTSGAGDEQFF.

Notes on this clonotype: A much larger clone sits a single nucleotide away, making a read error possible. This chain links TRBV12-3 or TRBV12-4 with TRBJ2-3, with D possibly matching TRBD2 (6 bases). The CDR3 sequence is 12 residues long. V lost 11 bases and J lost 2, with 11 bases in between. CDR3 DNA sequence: TGTGCCGTCGGAGGGACCACAGATACGCAGTATTTT. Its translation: CAVGGTTDTQYF.

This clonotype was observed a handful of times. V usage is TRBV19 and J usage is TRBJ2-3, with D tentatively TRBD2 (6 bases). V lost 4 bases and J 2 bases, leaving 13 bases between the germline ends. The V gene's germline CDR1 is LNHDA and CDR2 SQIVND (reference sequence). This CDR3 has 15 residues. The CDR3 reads CASSNPSRDTDTQYF. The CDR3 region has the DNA TGTGCCAGTAGTAACCCCTCGCGGGACACAGATACGCAGTATTTT.

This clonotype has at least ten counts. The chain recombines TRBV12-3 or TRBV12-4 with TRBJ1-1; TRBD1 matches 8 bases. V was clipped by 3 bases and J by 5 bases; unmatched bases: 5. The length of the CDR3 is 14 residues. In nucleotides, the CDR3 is TGTGCCAGCAGTTTGGGCAGGGGGCTGACTGAAGCTTTCTTT. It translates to CASSLGRGLTEAFF.

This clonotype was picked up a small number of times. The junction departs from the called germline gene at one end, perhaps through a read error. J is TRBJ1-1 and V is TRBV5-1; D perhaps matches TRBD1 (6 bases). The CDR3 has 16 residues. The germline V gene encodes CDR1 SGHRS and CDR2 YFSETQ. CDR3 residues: CASSLSATGAYTEAFF. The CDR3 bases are TGTGCCAGCAGCTTATCGGCAACGGGGGCTTACACTGAAGCTTTCTTT.

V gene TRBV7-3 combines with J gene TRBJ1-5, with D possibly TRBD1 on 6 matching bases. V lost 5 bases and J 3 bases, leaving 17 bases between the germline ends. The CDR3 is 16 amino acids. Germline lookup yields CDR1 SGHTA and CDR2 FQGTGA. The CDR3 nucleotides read TGTGCCAGCAGCCCGGACAGACAGGCGACCAATCAGCCCCAGCATTTT. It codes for CASSPDRQATNQPQHF.

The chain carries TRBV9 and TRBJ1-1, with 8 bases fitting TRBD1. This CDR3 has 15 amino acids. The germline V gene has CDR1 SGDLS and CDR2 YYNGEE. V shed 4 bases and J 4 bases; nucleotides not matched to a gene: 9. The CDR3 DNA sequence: TGTGCCAGCAGCTTTTCGTCAGGGGGCCTCACTGAAGCTTTCTTT. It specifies CASSFSSGGLTEAFF.